Reported below is one T cell receptor beta chain. The data originate from a study of tumor-infiltrating lymphocytes in oesophageal squamous cell carcinoma. MiXCR was run by TCRdb on the PCR reads, yielding one entry per CDR3 protein. The data show 15,000 to 20,000 distinct CDR3 sequences, less than 50% seen once. The receptor's source is a female donor with esophageal squamous cell carcinoma. Material for sequencing was normal esophageal tissue next to the tumor.

The CDR3 loop reads CASSPQRAQETQYF. The DNA of the CDR3 is TGTGCCAGCAGCCCCCAAAGAGCGCAAGAGACCCAGTACTTC. The genes are TRBV7-9 and TRBJ2-5; D call uncertain. This CDR3 has 14 amino acids. The V gene's germline CDR1 is SEHNR and CDR2 FQNEAQ (reference sequence). The V gene lost 5 bases and the J gene lost 2 bases, with 12 bases spanning the gap.